The clone carrying this T cell receptor (beta chain) has a count of ten or more. Its antigen is unknown. The library was built from around 380 ng RNA with molecular barcoded adaptors for alpha/delta and beta/gamma chains. TCRdb passed the reads through MiXCR, listing each CDR3 protein once. The data hold about 50,000 distinct CDR3 sequences, with about a fifth observed a single time. V lost 9 bases to trimming and J lost 2 bases, with 16 bases between them. The CDR3 consists of 15 residues. These data belong to a study of read filtering for tumor transcriptome and immune sequencing. Turning to the study itself: Among patients, roughly 17 were male and more than 12 female, aged about 45 to 85 (mean about 66). Revised staging placed under ten patients in R-ISS I, about 17 in II, more than five in III. Regarding the study as a whole: Compared with RNA-seq, IR-seq gave much higher clonotype depth and reliability.

The material sequenced was a population of CD138-negative cells sorted from bone marrow. This clonotype originated in a donor aged 40 or older with multiple myeloma. The J gene is TRBJ2-2, the V gene TRBV23-1; D perhaps matches TRBD2 (5 bases). TRBV23-1 is assigned to the ORF class and has an uncertain function. The CDR3 sequence: CARIVGEGNTGELFF. The CDR3 DNA sequence: TGCGCCAGAATCGTTGGCGAGGGTAACACCGGGGAGCTGTTTTTT.